A selection of T cell receptor beta chains follows, all from one sample in a study of shared clonotypes between healthy human individuals. Here immunoSEQ multiplex PCR was the method, and the copy in TCRdb shows in-frame clones only, minus some. The sample lists about 460,000 clones, 77% occurring once. Sequencing used PBMCs. The origin of the receptors is a woman between 40 and 55 years old in good health. Some clones in this sample may be carry-over from other donors' samples. Both conserved end residues are part of each CDR3. Each record gives: J gene, clone size, V gene, CDR3 protein. Size values are once, few and many counts, or a class for expanded clones, and some rows have none.

TRBJ2-1	NA	TRBV14	CASSQVSGSYNEQFF
TRBJ1-2	once	TRBV7-3	CASSLGLGGDYGYTF
TRBJ2-1	NA	TRBV11-3	CASSSREPGEQFF
TRBJ2-3	NA	TRBV29-1	CSVEDFGTDTQYF
TRBJ2-7	NA	TRBV9	CASSVGTSGISYEQYF
TRBJ1-1	NA	TRBV5-1	CASSLDGTNTEAFF
TRBJ2-1	NA	TRBV25-1	CASRSGSGGAVFF
TRBJ2-3	NA	TRBV30	CACGGAIADTQYF
TRBJ2-7	NA	TRBV15	CATSRDRLAGGGEQYF
TRBJ2-7	NA	TRBV6-6	CASSYSDRGLYF
TRBJ2-1	NA	TRBV19	CASSPGINSYNEQFF
TRBJ2-7	NA	TRBV5-1	CASSLRLAGAEQYF
TRBJ2-1	NA	TRBV5-4	CASNRQGAYNEQFF
TRBJ2-2	NA	TRBV29-1	CSVPLNTGANTGELFF
TRBJ2-1	NA	TRBV20-1	CSAGLGGEQFF
TRBJ1-1	NA	TRBV7-9	CASLSLGFTEAFF
NA	NA	TRBV5-1	CASSLQGAIYEQYF
TRBJ2-5	NA	TRBV15	CATSRSVRVGETQYF
TRBJ2-1	NA	TRBV28	CASSLFAGWVFF
TRBJ2-3	NA	TRBV28	CASSLPSTDTQYF
TRBJ1-5	NA	TRBV6-6	CASAVNGQVYNQPQHF
TRBJ2-1	many	TRBV9	CASSVAERFPYNEQFF
TRBJ2-2	NA	TRBV4-2	CASSQDWGGTGELFF
TRBJ2-1	NA	TRBV4-3	CASSQEGLAGSSYNEQFF
TRBJ2-1	NA	TRBV15	CATQGGLDYNEQFF
TRBJ2-7	NA	TRBV6-5	CASTKRRVTIYEQYF
TRBJ1-2	NA	TRBV28	CASSPLGWGGYTF
TRBJ1-1	NA	TRBV7-2	CASIQRAGREAFF
TRBJ2-7	NA	TRBV18	CASSPLQGIRSEQYF
TRBJ1-1	NA	TRBV2	CASSEVGHLNTEAFF
TRBJ1-2	NA	TRBV25-1	CASSSTRTGHYGYTF
TRBJ2-4	few	TRBV4-3	CASSQDAGRVKNIQYF
TRBJ2-1	NA	TRBV11-3	CASSATPREQFF
TRBJ1-3	NA	TRBV7-3	CASSLAGGSGNTIYF
TRBJ2-1	NA	TRBV7-2	CASSTRTSGSSYNEQFF
TRBJ1-4	NA	TRBV25-1	CASSARGQGTTNEKLFF
TRBJ2-7	NA	TRBV6-1	CASSDGYLDEQYF
TRBJ2-2	NA	TRBV30	CAWSVIRGADGTGELFF
TRBJ2-5	NA	TRBV28	CASGNSMYQETQYF
TRBJ1-1	many	TRBV28	CASSLWSRMNTEAFF
TRBJ2-7	many	TRBV28	CASSPGPGAGSYEQYF
TRBJ2-7	NA	TRBV9	CASSAPSSEKQYF
TRBJ1-2	NA	TRBV6-6	CASRETGYYGYTF
TRBJ1-1	NA	TRBV10-3	CAISARPGEGTEAFF